These 13 T cell receptor beta chains share one sample of origin, sequenced in a study of T-cell memory formation after mild COVID-19. TCRdb fed the 5' RACE reads into MiXCR, producing one record per CDR3 protein. The sample carries under 650,000 distinct CDR3 sequences, roughly 18% recorded once. The specimen sequenced was PBMCs or a T cell subset sorted from them (not recorded which). The receptor set was obtained from an adult woman who had mild COVID-19 (a few samples of this study predate the infection). Cell type and time point are not known.

The chain is built from TRBV7-6 and TRBJ1-1; D is possibly TRBD1 (5 bases). Trimming pared 4 bases from V and 0 bases from J, leaving 12 bases between. This CDR3 region has 15 residues. The germline V gene encodes CDR1 SGHVS and CDR2 FNYEAQ. CDR3: CASSWGTEMNTEAFF. CDR3 bases: TGTGCCAGCAGCTGGGGGACGGAGATGAACACTGAAGCTTTCTTT.

The rearrangement joins TRBV2 to TRBJ2-3; 11 nucleotides align to TRBD2. Per the germline V gene, CDR1 is SNHLY and CDR2 is FYNNEI. CDR3 length: 14 residues. Germline trimming cut 8 bases from V and 4 bases from J; bases unmatched to any gene: 5. The DNA of the CDR3 is TGTGCCAGCGGAATAGCGGGGGGGCCAGATACGCAGTATTTT. Translation gives CASGIAGGPDTQYF.

The CDR3 spells CASSLERLRHEQFF. In nucleotides, the CDR3 is TGTGCCAGCAGTTTAGAGAGGTTAAGGCATGAGCAGTTCTTC. The rearrangement links TRBV12-3 or TRBV12-4 to TRBJ2-1; the D is unclear. The CDR3 sequence is 14 residues long. V was cut by 1 base and J by 8 bases, with 12 bases left in between.

This clonotype occurred many times. V usage is TRBV29-1 and J usage is TRBJ2-5; TRBD2 matches at 7 bases. This CDR3 contains 15 residues. Germline V gene data show CDR1 as SQVTM and CDR2 as ANQGSEA. Unmatched junction bases numbered 8, after V lost 2 bases and J lost 2 bases. CDR3 DNA: TGCAGCGTTGAAAGCGCGGGAGCCCGACAAGAGACCCAGTACTTC. Translation: CSVESAGARQETQYF.

The V call is TRBV12-3 or TRBV12-4, the J call TRBJ2-3; D unclear. Trimming pared 1 base from V and 6 bases from J, leaving 11 bases between. This CDR3 is built from 14 residues. CDR3 region: CASSLGTLGDTQYF. CDR3 in DNA: TGTGCCAGCAGTTTAGGGACCTTGGGCGATACGCAGTATTTT.

This clonotype showed up just a few times. The chain combines TRBV6-5 with TRBJ2-2; 12 nucleotides line up with TRBD2. V lost 5 bases, J lost 4 bases, and 11 bases stayed unmatched. The CDR3 sequence is 18 residues long. Germline lookup yields CDR1 MNHEY and CDR2 SVGAGI. CDR3 amino acids: CASSPLVTSGGPTGELFF. The CDR3 region has the DNA TGTGCCAGCAGTCCCCTTGTGACTAGCGGGGGCCCCACCGGGGAGCTGTTTTTT.

The CDR3 sequence: CASSQDRRGEQFF. In DNA, the CDR3 is TGTGCCAGCAGCCAAGATCGGAGGGGTGAGCAGTTCTTC. The chain carries TRBV14 and TRBJ2-1, with D maybe TRBD2 (6 bases). The CDR3 is 13 amino acids. Germline CDR1 is SGHDN and CDR2 is FVKESK. Trimming shortened V by 0 bases and J by 9 bases, and 9 bases separated the two germline ends.

The chain couples TRBV5-1 to TRBJ2-7; D may be TRBD1 (6 bases). V gave up 4 bases and J gave up 6 bases, with 23 bases separating them. Germline values: CDR1 SGHRS, CDR2 YFSETQ. CDR3 size: 16 residues. The CDR3 DNA sequence: TGCGCCAGCAGCCCTACGCCTCAGGGGTTCGGGATCGAGCAGTACTTC. Encoded protein: CASSPTPQGFGIEQYF.

This clonotype has ten or more counts. The genes are TRBV5-4 and TRBJ2-7; D possibly corresponds to TRBD2 (7 bases). The germline gives CDR1 SGHNT, CDR2 YYREEE (reference sequence). The CDR3 totals 13 residues. Trimming took off 4 bases at V and 3 bases at J, with 11 bases between the two ends. The CDR3 DNA reads as TGTGCCAGCAGCCGGGGGGCAGTCTACGAGCAGTACTTC. Its protein is CASSRGAVYEQYF.

This clonotype has only a few counts. V is TRBV27 and J is TRBJ2-5; TRBD2 matches 9 bases. J gave up 5 bases and V 1 base, and 8 bases lay outside the gene matches. The CDR3 is 16 residues long. Germline V gene data show CDR1 as MNHEY and CDR2 as SMNVEV (reference sequence). CDR3 sequence reads: CASSLYGTSFLETQYF. CDR3 DNA sequence: TGTGCCAGCAGTTTATACGGGACTAGCTTTTTGGAGACCCAGTACTTC.

The CDR3 reads CASGDTGLRYEQYF. The CDR3 DNA reads as TGTGCCAGCGGGGATACGGGACTCCGATACGAGCAGTACTTC. The chain uses TRBV6-2 or TRBV6-3 and TRBJ2-7; possible D gene TRBD2, 6 bases. The CDR3 extends over 14 amino acids. In germline, CDR1 is MNHEY, CDR2 SVGEGT. Trimming took off 8 bases at V and 4 bases at J, with 18 bases between the two ends.

This clonotype was seen at least ten times. The chain has TRBV7-9 and TRBJ2-3, with a weak D call TRBD2 (7 bases). The CDR3 sequence is 17 residues long. CDR1 is SEHNR, CDR2 FQNEAQ, per germline (reference sequence). Trimming left V 5 bases short and J 1 base short, with 19 bases between. This chain's CDR3 is CASSLGQPSGRTDTQYF. CDR3 sequence (DNA): TGTGCCAGCAGCCTAGGACAGCCTAGCGGCCGCACAGATACGCAGTATTTT.

V is TRBV15 and J is TRBJ2-6; the D gene is possibly TRBD1 (5 bases). Germline assignment: CDR1 LNHNV and CDR2 YYDKDF (reference sequence). The V and J ends lost 5 bases and 0 bases respectively, with 14 bases between them. CDR3 length: 17 residues. This chain's CDR3 is CATSGRVWRSGANVLTF. CDR3 DNA: TGTGCCACCAGCGGCAGGGTTTGGCGCTCTGGGGCCAACGTCCTGACTTTC.